Following are 10 T cell receptor beta chains from one sample sequenced in a study of blood T cells in healthy people across ages (dated by TCRdb to between 2014 and 2016). The library was generated by 5' RACE. Sequencer: Illumina HiSeq 2500. A second PCR of about 7 to 12 cycles was run with a J-beta primer mix and a sample-barcoded 5' primer. The public reads were run again by TCRdb, first through fastp at Q25 and then through MiXCR, and only productive beta chains were kept. Every CDR3 protein is listed once, alongside the most common genes and DNA of its rows. This sample has 1.5 million to 1.8 million distinct CDR3 sequences in its table, and 40% to 45% of those were observed once. Around 4% of the sample goes to the ten largest clones. The specimen was blood. These receptors all stem from a woman between 18 and 29 years old in good health.

V gene TRBV27 combines with J gene TRBJ1-5; D might be TRBD1 (6 bases). Germline V CDR1 and CDR2: MNHEY, SMNVEV (reference sequence). This CDR3 region has 13 residues. Trimming removed 6 bases from V and 8 bases from J, with 14 bases in between. CDR3 sequence: CASRKQGWEPQHF. DNA for the CDR3: TGTGCCAGCAGGAAACAGGGATGGGAGCCCCAGCATTTT.

V and J are TRBV6-5 and TRBJ2-5; D is possibly TRBD1 or TRBD2 (6 bases each). The end of the DNA fits TRBJ2-7 better, so the J call may be wrong. From germline, CDR1 is MNHEY and CDR2 SVGAGI. This CDR3 is built from 13 residues. CDR3: CASSSWGADEQYF. DNA of the CDR3: TGTGCCAGCAGTTCCTGGGGGGCGGACGAGCAGTACTTC.

This clonotype was seen only a few times. The chain is built from TRBV7-2 and TRBJ2-3, with 7 bases lining up with TRBD2. V was clipped by 5 bases and J by 5 bases; unmatched bases: 10. Germline V gives CDR1 SGHTA, CDR2 FQGNSA. The CDR3 runs 15 residues. The CDR3 nucleotides are TGTGCCAGCAGCCGGAGCGGGAACTTTGGAGATACGCAGTATTTT. Translated, it gives CASSRSGNFGDTQYF.

In this sample, this clonotype turned up a few times. The chain has TRBV20-1 and TRBJ2-3; 7 bases are shared with TRBD1. V shed 0 bases, J shed 1 base, and the junction held 4 bases outside the gene matches. The V gene's germline CDR1 is DFQATT and CDR2 SNEGSKA (reference sequence). The CDR3 covers 15 residues. CDR3 in DNA: TGCAGTGCTAGAGATGCCGGGACAGGCACAGATACGCAGTATTTT. It specifies CSARDAGTGTDTQYF.

V gene TRBV6-1 combines with J gene TRBJ2-2; 8 bases map to TRBD2. CDR3 length equals 17 residues. V lost 6 bases to trimming and J lost 5 bases; unmatched junction nucleotides: 14. Per the germline V gene, CDR1 is MNHNS and CDR2 is SASEGT. The chain's CDR3 is CASSPTGVAGRTGELFF. The DNA of the CDR3 is TGTGCCAGCAGCCCCACGGGAGTAGCGGGAAGGACCGGGGAGCTGTTTTTT.

This clonotype was observed a handful of times. The rearrangement links TRBV12-3 or TRBV12-4 to TRBJ2-1; possibly TRBD2 for D (6 bases). CDR3 length: 14 amino acids. With 6 bases removed from V and 2 bases from J, the gap between germline ends came to 11 bases. The CDR3 coding sequence is TGTGCCAGCAGCCGCTCGGGGGCCTACAATGAGCAGTTCTTC. This encodes CASSRSGAYNEQFF.

The V call is TRBV20-1, the J call TRBJ2-1; 11 positions agree with TRBD2. The CDR3 extends over 14 amino acids. Germline V gives CDR1 DFQATT, CDR2 SNEGSKA (reference sequence). Trimming at V came to 6 bases and at J to 7 bases, leaving 8 bases not matched to a gene. CDR3 DNA sequence: TGCAGTGCGTCACTAGCGGGAGACTGGAATGAGCAGTTCTTC. Amino acids: CSASLAGDWNEQFF.

This chain connects TRBV20-1 to TRBJ2-1; D tentatively fits TRBD1 or TRBD2 (5 bases each). The DNA end is a closer match to TRBJ2-7, so the J assignment may be wrong. Germline-derived CDR1 and CDR2 are DFQATT and SNEGSKA (reference sequence). The CDR3 loop spans 16 amino acids. CDR3 amino acids: CSASGILGEPYNEQYF. In nucleotides, the CDR3 is TGCAGTGCTAGTGGGATTCTGGGGGAGCCCTACAATGAGCAGTACTTC.

On this clonotype: One end of the junction fails to match germline, which may point to a read error. The chain is built from TRBV4-3 and TRBJ1-1; no firm D call. Germline V CDR1 and CDR2: LGHNA, YSLEER. The CDR3 covers 14 residues. The CDR3 nucleotides read TGCGCCGGCAGCCAAGCCCTGGGGTTCACTGAAGCTTTCTTT. Translation gives CAGSQALGFTEAFF.

V usage is TRBV7-2 and J usage is TRBJ1-2; possibly TRBD1 for D (6 bases). The CDR3 loop spans 13 amino acids. V shed 5 bases and J shed 6 bases, with 13 bases lying between them. Germline CDR1 SGHTA, CDR2 FQGNSA. CDR3 in amino acids: CASSLGTTNGYTF. CDR3 nucleotides: TGTGCCAGCAGCCTCGGGACAACAAATGGCTACACCTTC. Together with reference TRBV7-2 and TRBJ1-2, the CDR3 gives the full variable domain: GAGVSQSPSNKVTEKGKDVELRCDPISGHTALYWYRQSLGQGLEFLIYFQGNSAPDKSGLPSDRFSAERTGGSVSTLTIQRTQQEDSAVYLCASSLGTTNGYTFGSGTRLTVV.